Reported below is one T cell receptor (beta chain). Its antigen is as yet unknown. The CDR3 extends 3 residues past the end of the read, so its final part is completed from the germline J gene. Per the germline V gene, CDR1 is LNHDA and CDR2 is SQIVND (reference sequence). CDR3 length equals 17 residues. V lost 1 base, J lost 2 bases, and 8 bases stayed unmatched. Sequencing used immunoSEQ multiplex PCR; TCRdb keeps in-frame clones, though not all of them. This sample's table has under 50,000 clones. The data derive from a study of T cells in women clearing cervical HPV infection. Overall study findings and caveats: Cases and controls were distinguished at AUC just under 0.85 by richness and V genes.

The sequencing sample was made of blood buffy coat. This receptor was identified in a woman between 18 and 75 years old with a cervical HPV16 infection that either progressed to CIN3+ or cleared (not recorded which). This rearrangement joins TRBV19 to TRBJ2-3, with 8 bases matching TRBD2. The sequenced part of the CDR3 DNA is TGTGCCAGTAGTATAGGGGGCGGGGGGTCCCCCACAGATACG. Translated: CASSIGGGGSPTDT. In full, the CDR3 is CASSIGGGGSPTDTQYF.